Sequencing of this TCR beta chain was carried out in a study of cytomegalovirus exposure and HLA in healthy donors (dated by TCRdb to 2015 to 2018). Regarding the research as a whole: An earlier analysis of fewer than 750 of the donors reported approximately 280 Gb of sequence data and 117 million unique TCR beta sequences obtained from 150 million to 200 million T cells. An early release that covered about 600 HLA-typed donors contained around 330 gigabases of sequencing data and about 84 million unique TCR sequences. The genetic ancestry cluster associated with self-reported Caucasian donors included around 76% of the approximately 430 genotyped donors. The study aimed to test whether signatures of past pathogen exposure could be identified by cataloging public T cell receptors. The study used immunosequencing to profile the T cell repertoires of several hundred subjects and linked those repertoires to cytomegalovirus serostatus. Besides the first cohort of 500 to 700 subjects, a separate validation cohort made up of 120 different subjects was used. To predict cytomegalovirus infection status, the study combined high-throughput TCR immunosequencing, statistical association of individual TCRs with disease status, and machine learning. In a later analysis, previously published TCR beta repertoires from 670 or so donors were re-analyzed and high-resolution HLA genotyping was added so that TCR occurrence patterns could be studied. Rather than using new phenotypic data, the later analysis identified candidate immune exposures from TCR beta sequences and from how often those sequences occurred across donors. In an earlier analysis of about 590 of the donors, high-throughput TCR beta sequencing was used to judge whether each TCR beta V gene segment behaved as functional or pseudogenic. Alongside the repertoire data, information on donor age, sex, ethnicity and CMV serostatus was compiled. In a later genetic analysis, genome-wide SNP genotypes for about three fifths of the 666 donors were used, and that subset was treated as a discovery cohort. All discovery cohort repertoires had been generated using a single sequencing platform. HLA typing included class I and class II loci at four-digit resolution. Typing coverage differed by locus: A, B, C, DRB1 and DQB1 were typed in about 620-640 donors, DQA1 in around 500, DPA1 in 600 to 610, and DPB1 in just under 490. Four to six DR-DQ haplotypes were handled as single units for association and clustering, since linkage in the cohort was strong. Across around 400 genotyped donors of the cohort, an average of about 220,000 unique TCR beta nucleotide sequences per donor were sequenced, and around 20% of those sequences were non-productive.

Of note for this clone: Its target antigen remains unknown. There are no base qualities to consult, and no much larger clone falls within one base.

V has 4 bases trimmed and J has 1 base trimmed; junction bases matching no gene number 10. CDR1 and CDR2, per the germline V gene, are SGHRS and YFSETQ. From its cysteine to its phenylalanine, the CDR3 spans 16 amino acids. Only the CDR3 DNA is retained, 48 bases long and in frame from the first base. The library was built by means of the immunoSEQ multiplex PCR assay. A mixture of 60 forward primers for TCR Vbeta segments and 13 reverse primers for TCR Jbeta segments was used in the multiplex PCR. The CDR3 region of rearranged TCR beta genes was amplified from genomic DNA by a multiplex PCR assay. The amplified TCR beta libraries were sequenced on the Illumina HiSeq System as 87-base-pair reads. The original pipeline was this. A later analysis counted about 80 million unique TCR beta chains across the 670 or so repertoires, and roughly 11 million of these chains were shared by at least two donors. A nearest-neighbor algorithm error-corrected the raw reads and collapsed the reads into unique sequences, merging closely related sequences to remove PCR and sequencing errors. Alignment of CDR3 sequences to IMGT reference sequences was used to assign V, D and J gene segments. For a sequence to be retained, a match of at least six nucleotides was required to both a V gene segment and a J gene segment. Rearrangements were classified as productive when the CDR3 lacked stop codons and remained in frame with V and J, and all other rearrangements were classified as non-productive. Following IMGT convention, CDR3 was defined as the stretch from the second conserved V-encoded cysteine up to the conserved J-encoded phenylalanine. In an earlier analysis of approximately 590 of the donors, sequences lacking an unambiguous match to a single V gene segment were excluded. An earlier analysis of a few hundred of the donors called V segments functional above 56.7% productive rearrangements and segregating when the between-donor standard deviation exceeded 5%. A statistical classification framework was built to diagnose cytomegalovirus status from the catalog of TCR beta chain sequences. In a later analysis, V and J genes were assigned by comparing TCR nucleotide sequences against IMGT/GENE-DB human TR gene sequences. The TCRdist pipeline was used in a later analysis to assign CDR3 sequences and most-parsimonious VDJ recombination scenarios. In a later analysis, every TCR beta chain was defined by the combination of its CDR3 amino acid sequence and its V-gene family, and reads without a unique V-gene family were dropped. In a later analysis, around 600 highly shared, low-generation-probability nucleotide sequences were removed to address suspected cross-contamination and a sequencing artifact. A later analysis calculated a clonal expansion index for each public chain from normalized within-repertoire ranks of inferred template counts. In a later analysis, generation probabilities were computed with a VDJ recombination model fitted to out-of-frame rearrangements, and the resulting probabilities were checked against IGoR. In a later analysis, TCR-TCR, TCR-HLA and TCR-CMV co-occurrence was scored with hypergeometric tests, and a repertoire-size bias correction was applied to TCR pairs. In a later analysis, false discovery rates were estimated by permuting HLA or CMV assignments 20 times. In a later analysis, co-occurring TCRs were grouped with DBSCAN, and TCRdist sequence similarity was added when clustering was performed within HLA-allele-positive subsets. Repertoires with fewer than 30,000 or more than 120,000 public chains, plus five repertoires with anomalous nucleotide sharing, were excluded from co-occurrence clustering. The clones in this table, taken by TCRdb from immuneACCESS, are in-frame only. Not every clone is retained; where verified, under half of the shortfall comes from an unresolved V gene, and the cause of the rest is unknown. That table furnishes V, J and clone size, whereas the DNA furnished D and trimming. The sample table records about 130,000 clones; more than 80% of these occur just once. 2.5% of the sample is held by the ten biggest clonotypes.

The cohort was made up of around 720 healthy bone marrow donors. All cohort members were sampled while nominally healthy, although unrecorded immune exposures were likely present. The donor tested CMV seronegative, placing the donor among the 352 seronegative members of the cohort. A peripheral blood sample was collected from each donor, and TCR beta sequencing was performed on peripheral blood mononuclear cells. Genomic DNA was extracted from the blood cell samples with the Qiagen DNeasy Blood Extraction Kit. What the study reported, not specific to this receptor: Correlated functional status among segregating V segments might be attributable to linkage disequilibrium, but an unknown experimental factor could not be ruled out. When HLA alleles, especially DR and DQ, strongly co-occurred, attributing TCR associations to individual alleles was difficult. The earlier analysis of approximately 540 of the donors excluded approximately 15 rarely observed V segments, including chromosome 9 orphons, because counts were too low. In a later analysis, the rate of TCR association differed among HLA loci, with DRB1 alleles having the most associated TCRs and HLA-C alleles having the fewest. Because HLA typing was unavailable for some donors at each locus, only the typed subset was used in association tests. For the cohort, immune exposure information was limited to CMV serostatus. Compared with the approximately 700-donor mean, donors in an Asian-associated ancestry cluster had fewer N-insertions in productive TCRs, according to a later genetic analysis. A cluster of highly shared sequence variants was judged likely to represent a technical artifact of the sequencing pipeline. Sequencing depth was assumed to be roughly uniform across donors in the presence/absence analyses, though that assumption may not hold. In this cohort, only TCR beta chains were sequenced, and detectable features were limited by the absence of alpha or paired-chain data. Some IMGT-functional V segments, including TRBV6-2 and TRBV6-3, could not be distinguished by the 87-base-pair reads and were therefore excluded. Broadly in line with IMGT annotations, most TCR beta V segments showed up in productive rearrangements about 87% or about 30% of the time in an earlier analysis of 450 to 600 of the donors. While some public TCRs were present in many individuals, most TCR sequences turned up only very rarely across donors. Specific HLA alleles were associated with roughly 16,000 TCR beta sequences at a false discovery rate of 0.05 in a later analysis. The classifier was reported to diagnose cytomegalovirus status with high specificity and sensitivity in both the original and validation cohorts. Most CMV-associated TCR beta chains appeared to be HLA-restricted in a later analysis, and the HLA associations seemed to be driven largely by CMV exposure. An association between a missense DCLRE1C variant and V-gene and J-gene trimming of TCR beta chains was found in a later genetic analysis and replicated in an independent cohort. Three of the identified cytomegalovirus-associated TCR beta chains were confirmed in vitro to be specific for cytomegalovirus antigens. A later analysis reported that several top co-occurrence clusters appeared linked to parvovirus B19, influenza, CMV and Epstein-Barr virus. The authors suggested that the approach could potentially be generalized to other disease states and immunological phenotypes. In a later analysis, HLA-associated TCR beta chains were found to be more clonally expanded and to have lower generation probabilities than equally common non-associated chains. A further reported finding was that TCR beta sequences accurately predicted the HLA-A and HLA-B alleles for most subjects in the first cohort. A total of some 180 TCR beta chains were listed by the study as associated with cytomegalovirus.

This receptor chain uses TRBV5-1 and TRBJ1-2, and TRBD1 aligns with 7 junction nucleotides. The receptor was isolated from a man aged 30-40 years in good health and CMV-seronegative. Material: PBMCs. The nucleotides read TGCGCCAGCAGCATGAAGACAGGGATTGATAACTATGGCTACACCTTC. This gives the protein CASSMKTGIDNYGYTF. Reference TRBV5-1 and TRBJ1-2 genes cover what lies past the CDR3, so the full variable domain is KAGVTQTPRYLIKTRGQQVTLSCSPISGHRSVSWYQQTPGQGLQFLFEYFSETQRNKGNFPGRFSGRQFSNSRSEMNVSTLELGDSALYLCASSMKTGIDNYGYTFGSGTRLTVV.